The T cell receptor (beta chain) described here comes from a study of T cells in Graves' hyperthyroidism and ophthalmopathy. This clonotype was seen repeatedly, ten times or more. Diagnoses were made from clinical symptoms, serum measures (thyroxine and TRAb), thyroid ultrasound and orbital computed tomography. CDR3 length: 12 amino acids. CDR1 is MNHNS and CDR2 is SASEGT in the germline V gene. The ends were cut back, 10 bases at V and 6 bases at J, with 14 bases in the middle. TCR beta CDR3 regions were amplified from RNA. First-round RT-PCR targeting the TCR CDR3 was performed with the HTBI primer set. Via MiXCR, TCRdb re-called the multiplex PCR reads, giving one row per CDR3 protein. The sample consists of over 550,000 distinct CDR3 sequences, over 15% of them appearing once.

This TCR was sampled from a young woman with Graves' hyperthyroidism. The source material was blood. The rearrangement links TRBV6-1 to TRBJ2-3; possibly TRBD1 for D (5 bases). The DNA of the CDR3 is TGTGCCACCGGTCCAGGGCTGGATACGCAGTATTTT. Its translation: CATGPGLDTQYF.